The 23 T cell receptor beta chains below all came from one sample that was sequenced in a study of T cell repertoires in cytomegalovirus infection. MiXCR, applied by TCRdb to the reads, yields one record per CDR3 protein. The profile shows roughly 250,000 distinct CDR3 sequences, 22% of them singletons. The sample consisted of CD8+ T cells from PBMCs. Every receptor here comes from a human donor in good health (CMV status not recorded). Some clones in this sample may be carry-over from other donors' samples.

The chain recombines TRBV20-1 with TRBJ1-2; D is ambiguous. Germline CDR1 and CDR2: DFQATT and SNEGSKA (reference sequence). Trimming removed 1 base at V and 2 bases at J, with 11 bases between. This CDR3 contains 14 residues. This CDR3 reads CSARVGPINYGYTF. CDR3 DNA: TGCAGTGCTAGAGTTGGGCCTATAAACTATGGCTACACCTTC.

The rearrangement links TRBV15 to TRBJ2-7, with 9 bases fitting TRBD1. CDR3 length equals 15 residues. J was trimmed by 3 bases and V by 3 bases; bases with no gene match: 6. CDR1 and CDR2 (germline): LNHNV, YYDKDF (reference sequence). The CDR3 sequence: CATSRARDRVYEQYF. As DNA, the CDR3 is TGTGCCACCAGCAGGGCCCGGGACAGGGTCTACGAGCAGTACTTC. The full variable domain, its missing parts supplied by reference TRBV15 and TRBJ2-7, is DAMVIQNPRYQVTQFGKPVTLSCSQTLNHNVMYWYQQKSSQAPKLLFHYYDKDFNNEADTPDNFQSRRPNTSFCFLDIRSPGLGDTAMYLCATSRARDRVYEQYFGPGTRLTVT.

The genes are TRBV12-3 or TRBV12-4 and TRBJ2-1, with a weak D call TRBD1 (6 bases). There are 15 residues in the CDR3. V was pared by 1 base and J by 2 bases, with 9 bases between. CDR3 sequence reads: CASSLGEGAYNEQFF. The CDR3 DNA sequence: TGTGCCAGCAGTTTAGGTGAGGGGGCCTACAATGAGCAGTTCTTC.

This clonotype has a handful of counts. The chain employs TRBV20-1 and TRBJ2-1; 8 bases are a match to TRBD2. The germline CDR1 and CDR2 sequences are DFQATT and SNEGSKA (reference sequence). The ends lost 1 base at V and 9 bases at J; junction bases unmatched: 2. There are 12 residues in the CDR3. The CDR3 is CSARAGGLEQFF. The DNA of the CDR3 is TGCAGTGCTAGAGCGGGGGGGCTTGAGCAGTTCTTC.

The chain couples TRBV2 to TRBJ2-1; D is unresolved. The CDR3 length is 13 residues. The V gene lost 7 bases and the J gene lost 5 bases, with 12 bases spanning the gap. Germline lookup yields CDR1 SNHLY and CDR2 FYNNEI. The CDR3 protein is CASTYEPDNEQFF. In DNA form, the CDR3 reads TGTGCCAGCACCTACGAGCCGGACAATGAGCAGTTCTTC.

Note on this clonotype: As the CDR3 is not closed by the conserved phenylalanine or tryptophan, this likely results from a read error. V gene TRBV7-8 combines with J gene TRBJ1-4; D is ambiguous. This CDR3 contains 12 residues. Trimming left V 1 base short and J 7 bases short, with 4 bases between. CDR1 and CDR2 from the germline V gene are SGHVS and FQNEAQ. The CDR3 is CASSLVGEKLFY. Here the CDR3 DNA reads TGTGCCAGCAGCTTAGTTGGTGAAAAACTGTTTTAT.

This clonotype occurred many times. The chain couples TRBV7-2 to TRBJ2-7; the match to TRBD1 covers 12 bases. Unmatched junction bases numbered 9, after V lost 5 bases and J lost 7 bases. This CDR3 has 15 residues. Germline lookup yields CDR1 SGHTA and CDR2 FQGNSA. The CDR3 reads CASSLGQGATNEQYF. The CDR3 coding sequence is TGTGCCAGCAGCCTGGGACAGGGGGCGACGAATGAGCAGTACTTC.

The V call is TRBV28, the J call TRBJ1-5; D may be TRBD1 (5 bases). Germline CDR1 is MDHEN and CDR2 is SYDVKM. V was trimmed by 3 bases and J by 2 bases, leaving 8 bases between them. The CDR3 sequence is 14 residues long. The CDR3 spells CASSFLGGNQPQHF. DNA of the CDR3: TGTGCCAGCAGTTTTTTGGGGGGCAATCAGCCCCAGCATTTT. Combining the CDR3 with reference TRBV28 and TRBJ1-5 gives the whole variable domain DVKVTQSSRYLVKRTGEKVFLECVQDMDHENMFWYRQDPGLGLRLIYFSYDVKMKEKGDIPEGYSVSREKKERFSLILESASTNQTSMYLCASSFLGGNQPQHFGDGTRLSIL.

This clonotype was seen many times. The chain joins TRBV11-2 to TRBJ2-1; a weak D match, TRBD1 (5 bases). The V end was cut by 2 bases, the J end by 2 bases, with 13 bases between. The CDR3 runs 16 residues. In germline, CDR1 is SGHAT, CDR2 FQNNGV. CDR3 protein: CASSLTAGQAYNEQFF. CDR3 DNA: TGTGCCAGCAGCTTAACGGCAGGGCAAGCCTACAATGAGCAGTTCTTC.

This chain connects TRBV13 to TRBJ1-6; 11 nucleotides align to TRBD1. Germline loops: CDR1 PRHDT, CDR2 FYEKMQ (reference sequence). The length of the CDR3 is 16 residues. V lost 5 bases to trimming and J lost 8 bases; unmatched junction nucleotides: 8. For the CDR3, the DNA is TGTGCCAGCAGCCAGACGGACAGGGGGCGTTATTCACCCCTCCACTTT. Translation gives CASSQTDRGRYSPLHF. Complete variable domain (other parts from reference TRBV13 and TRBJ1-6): AAGVIQSPRHLIKEKRETATLKCYPIPRHDTVYWYQQGPGQDPQFLISFYEKMQSDKGSIPDRFSAQQFSDYHSELNMSSLELGDSALYFCASSQTDRGRYSPLHFGNGTRLTVT.

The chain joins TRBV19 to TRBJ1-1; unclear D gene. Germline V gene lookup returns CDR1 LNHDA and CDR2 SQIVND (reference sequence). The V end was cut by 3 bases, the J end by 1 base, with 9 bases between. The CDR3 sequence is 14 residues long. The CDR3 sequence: CASSISLGNTEAFF. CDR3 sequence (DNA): TGTGCCAGTAGTATCAGTCTGGGGAACACTGAAGCTTTCTTT.

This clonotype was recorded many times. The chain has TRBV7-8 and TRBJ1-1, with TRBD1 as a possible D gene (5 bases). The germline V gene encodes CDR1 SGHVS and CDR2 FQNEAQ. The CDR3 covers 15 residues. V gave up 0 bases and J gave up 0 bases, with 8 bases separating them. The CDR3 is CASSLARQLNTEAFF. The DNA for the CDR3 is TGTGCCAGCAGCTTAGCCAGACAGTTGAACACTGAAGCTTTCTTT.

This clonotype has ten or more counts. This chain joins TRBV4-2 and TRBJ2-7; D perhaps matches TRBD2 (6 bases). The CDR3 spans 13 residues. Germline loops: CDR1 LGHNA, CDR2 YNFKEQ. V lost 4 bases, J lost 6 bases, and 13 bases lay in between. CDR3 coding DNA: TGTGCCAGCAGCCCTACGGAGGGCGCCGAGCAGTACTTC. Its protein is CASSPTEGAEQYF.

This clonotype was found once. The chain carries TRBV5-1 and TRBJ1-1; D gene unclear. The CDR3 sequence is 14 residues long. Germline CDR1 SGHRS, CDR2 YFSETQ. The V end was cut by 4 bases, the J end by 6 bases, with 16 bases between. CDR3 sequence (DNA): TGCGCCAGCAGCCATACGGAGGGATTGGCTGAAGCTTTCTTT. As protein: CASSHTEGLAEAFF.

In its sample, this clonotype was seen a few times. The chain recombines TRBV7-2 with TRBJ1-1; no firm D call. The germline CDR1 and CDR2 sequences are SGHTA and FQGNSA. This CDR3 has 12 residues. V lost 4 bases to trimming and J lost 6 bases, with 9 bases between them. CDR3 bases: TGTGCCAGCAGCTACTTGACCTCTGAAGCTTTCTTT. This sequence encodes CASSYLTSEAFF. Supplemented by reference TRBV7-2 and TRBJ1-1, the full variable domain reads GAGVSQSPSNKVTEKGKDVELRCDPISGHTALYWYRQSLGQGLEFLIYFQGNSAPDKSGLPSDRFSAERTGGSVSTLTIQRTQQEDSAVYLCASSYLTSEAFFGQGTRLTVV.

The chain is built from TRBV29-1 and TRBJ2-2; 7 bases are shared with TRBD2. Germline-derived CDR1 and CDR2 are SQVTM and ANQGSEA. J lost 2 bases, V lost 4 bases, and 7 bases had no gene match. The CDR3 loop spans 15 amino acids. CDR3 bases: TGCAGCGTTGGCCCGGGACTAACAAACACCGGGGAGCTGTTTTTT. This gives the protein CSVGPGLTNTGELFF.

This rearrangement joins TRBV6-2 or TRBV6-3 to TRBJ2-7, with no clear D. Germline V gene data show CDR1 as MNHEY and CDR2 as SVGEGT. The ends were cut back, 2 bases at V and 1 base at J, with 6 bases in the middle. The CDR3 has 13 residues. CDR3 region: CASSYAGSYEQYF. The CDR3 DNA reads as TGTGCCAGCAGTTACGCCGGGTCCTACGAGCAGTACTTC.

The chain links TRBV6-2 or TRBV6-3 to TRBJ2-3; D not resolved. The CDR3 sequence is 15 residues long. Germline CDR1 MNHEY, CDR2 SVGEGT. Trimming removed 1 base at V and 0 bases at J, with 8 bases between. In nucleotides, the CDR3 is TGTGCCAGCAGTTACTACAGAACTAGCACAGATACGCAGTATTTT. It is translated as CASSYYRTSTDTQYF.

CDR3 loop: CSANGDIQYF. The CDR3, as DNA: TGCAGTGCTAACGGGGACATTCAGTACTTC. The chain carries TRBV20-1 and TRBJ2-4; D is possibly TRBD2 (5 bases). Germline loops: CDR1 DFQATT, CDR2 SNEGSKA (reference sequence). Trimming pared 4 bases from V and 8 bases from J, leaving 6 bases between. The CDR3 consists of 10 residues.

CDR3 in DNA: TGTGCCAGTACCGGCGAGGGGGGGGCCTACAATGAGCAGTTCTTC. This sequence encodes CASTGEGGAYNEQFF. This chain uses TRBV19 with TRBJ2-1, with D perhaps TRBD2 (7 bases). Per the germline V gene, CDR1 is LNHDA and CDR2 is SQIVND (reference sequence). The V end was cut by 7 bases, the J end by 2 bases, with 15 bases between. The CDR3 contains 15 residues.

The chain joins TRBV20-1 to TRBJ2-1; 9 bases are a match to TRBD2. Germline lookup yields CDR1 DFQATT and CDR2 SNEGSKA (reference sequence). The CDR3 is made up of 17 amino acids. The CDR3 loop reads CSTLLAGLSSSYNEQFF. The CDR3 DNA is TGCAGCACCCTTCTAGCGGGACTTTCAAGTTCCTACAATGAGCAGTTCTTC.

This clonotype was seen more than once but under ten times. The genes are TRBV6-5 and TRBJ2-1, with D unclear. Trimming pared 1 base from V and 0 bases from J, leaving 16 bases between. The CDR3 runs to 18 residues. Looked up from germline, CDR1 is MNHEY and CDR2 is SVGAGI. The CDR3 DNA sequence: TGTGCCAGCAGTTACTGGGGTGCTAGTGCGAGCTCCTACAATGAGCAGTTCTTC. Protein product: CASSYWGASASSYNEQFF.

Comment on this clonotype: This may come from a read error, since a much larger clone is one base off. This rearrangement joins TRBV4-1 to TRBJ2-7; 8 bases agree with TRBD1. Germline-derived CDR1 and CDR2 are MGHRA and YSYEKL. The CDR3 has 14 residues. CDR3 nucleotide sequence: TGCGCCAACAGCCAAGGGACAGGCGGCTACGAGCAGTACTTC. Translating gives CANSQGTGGYEQYF.